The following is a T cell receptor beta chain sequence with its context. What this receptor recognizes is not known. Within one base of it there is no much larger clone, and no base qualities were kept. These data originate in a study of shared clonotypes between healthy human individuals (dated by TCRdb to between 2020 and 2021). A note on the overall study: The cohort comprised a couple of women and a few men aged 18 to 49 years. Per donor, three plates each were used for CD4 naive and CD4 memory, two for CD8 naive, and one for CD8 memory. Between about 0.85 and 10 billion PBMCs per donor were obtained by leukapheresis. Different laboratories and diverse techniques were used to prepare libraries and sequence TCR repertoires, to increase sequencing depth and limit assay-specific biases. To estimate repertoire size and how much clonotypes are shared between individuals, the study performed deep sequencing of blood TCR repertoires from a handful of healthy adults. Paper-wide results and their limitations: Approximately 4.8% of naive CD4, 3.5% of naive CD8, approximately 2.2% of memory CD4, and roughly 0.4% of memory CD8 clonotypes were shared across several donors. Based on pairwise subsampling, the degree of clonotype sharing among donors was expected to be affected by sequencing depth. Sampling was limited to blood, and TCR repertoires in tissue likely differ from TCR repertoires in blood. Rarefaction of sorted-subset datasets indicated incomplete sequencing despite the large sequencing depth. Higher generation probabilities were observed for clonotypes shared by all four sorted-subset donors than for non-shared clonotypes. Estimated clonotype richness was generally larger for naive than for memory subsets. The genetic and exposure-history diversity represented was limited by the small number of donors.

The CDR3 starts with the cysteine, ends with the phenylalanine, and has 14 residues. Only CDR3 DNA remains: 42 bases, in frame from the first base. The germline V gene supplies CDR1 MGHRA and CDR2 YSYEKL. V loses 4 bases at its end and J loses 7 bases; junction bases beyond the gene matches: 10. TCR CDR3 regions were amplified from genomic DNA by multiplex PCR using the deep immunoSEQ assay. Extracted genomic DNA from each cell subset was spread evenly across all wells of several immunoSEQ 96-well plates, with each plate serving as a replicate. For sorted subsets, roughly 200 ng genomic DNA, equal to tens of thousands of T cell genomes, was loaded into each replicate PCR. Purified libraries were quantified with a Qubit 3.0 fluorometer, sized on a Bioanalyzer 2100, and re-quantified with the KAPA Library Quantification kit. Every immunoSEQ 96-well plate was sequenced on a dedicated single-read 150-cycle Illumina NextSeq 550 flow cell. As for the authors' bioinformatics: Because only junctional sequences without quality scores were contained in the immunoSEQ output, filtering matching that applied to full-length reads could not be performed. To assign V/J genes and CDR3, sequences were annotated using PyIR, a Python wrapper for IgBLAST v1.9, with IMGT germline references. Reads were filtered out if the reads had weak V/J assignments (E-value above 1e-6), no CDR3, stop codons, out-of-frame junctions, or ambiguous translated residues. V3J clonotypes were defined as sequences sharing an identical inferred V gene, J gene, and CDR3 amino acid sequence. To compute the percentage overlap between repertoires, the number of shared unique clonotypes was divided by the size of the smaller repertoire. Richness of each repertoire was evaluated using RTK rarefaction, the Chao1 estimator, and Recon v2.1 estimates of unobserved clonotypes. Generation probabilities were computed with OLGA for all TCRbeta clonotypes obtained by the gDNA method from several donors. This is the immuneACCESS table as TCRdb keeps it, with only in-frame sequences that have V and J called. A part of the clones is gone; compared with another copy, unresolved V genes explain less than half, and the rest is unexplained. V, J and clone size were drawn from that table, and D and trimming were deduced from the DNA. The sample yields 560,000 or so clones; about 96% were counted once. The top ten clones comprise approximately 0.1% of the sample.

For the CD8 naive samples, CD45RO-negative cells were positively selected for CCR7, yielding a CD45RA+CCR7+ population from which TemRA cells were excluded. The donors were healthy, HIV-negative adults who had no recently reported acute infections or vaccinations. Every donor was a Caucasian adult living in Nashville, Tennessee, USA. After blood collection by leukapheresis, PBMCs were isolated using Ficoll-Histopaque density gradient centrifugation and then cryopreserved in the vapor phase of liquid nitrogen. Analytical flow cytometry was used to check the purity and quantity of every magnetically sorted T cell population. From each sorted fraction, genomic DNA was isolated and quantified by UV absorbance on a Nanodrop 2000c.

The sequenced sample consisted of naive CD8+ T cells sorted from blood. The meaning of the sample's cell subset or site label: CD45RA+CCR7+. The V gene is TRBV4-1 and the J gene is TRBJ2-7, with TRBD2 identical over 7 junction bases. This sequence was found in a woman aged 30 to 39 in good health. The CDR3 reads CASSPSLTRGEQYF. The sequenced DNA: TGCGCCAGCAGCCCATCTCTCACGCGGGGGGAGCAGTACTTC.